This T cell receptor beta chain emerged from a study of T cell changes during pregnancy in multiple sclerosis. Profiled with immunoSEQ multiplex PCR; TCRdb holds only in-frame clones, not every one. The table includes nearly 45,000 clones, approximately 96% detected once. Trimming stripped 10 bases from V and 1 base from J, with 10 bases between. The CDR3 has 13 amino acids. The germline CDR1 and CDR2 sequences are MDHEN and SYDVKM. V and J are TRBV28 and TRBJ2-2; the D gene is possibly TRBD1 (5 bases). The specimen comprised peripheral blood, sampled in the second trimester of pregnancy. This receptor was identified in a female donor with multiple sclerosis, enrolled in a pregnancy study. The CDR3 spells CATPDRNTGELFF. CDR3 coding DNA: TGTGCCACCCCTGACAGGAACACCGGGGAGCTGTTTTTT. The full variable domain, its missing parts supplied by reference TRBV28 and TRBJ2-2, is DVKVTQSSRYLVKRTGEKVFLECVQDMDHENMFWYRQDPGLGLRLIYFSYDVKMKEKGDIPEGYSVSREKKERFSLILESASTNQTSMYLCATPDRNTGELFFGEGSRLTVL.